Below, 15 T cell receptor beta chains from the same sample are listed, as sequenced in a study of T cell responses to AZD1222 COVID-19 vaccine. Using immunoSEQ multiplex PCR, the repertoire was profiled, and TCRdb retains in-frame clones only, with some absent. Of about 93,000 clones listed, 80% to 90% are singletons. The specimen comprised peripheral blood, sampled on day 0 of AZD1222 vaccination. The receptors here all came from an adult in good health.

The chain has TRBV18 and TRBJ2-7; either TRBD1 or TRBD2 may supply D (6 bases each). The length of the CDR3 is 14 residues. Germline values: CDR1 KGHSH, CDR2 LQKENI. V was clipped by 1 base and J by 3 bases, with 10 bases between them. CDR3 bases: TGTGCCAGCTCACCACGGAGGGGGGTCTACGAGCAGTACTTC. This sequence encodes CASSPRRGVYEQYF. Complete variable domain (other parts from reference TRBV18 and TRBJ2-7): NAGVMQNPRHLVRRRGQEARLRCSPMKGHSHVYWYRQLPEEGLKFMVYLQKENIIDESGMPKERFSAEFPKEGPSILRIQQVVRGDSAAYFCASSPRRGVYEQYFGPGTRLTVT.

The chain is built from TRBV18 and TRBJ1-6, with a tentative D call TRBD1 (5 bases). The V end was cut by 2 bases, the J end by 10 bases, with 12 bases between. CDR1 and CDR2 from the germline V gene are KGHSH and LQKENI. The CDR3 extends over 14 amino acids. In nucleotides, the CDR3 is TGTGCCAGCTCACCAGATAGGGGAGGCTCACCCCTCCACTTT. As protein: CASSPDRGGSPLHF.

J is TRBJ1-4 and V is TRBV29-1; D call uncertain. V lost 6 bases and J lost 5, with 7 bases in between. Looked up from germline, CDR1 is SQVTM and CDR2 is ANQGSEA. The CDR3 sequence is 11 residues long. As DNA, the CDR3 is TGCAGCGTCGTAAAAAATGAAAAACTGTTTTTT. This codes for CSVVKNEKLFF.

The gene calls are TRBV19 and TRBJ1-5; TRBD1 agrees at 7 bases. The CDR3 loop spans 14 amino acids. V was pared by 3 bases and J by 5 bases, with 4 bases of the junction left unmatched. The V gene's germline CDR1 is LNHDA and CDR2 SQIVND (reference sequence). As DNA, the CDR3 is TGTGCCAGTAGTATGACAGGGTTACATCAGCCCCAGCATTTT. This sequence encodes CASSMTGLHQPQHF.

The chain is built from TRBV19 and TRBJ2-2; 9 nucleotides align to TRBD1. CDR1 LNHDA and CDR2 SQIVND come from the germline V gene (reference sequence). This CDR3 contains 17 residues. Trimming cost V 2 bases and J 3 bases; bases outside gene matches: 7. For the CDR3, the DNA is TGTGCCAGTAGTATACAAATGGGGACAGGGCACACCGGGGAGCTGTTTTTT. Protein sequence: CASSIQMGTGHTGELFF.

CDR3 nucleotide sequence: TGTGCCAGCTCACCGGCGGGGAACCTAGCCAAAAACATTCAGTACTTC. Its translation: CASSPAGNLAKNIQYF. The rearrangement joins TRBV18 to TRBJ2-4; a possible D gene is TRBD2 (6 bases). This CDR3 has 16 amino acids. Germline CDR1 is KGHSH and CDR2 is LQKENI. Trimming removed 3 bases at V and 0 bases at J, with 12 bases between.

This clone has a handful of counts. This chain uses TRBV28 with TRBJ1-4; 8 bases agree with TRBD1. Trimming removed 7 bases from V and 8 bases from J; junction bases left unmatched: 12. Germline assignment: CDR1 MDHEN and CDR2 SYDVKM. The CDR3 spans 15 residues. Here the CDR3 DNA reads TGTGCCAGCACGGGGCAGGGGGCCGGGCGAGAAAAACTGTTTTTT. As protein: CASTGQGAGREKLFF.

V gene TRBV20-1 combines with J gene TRBJ2-7, with 9 bases matching TRBD2. Trimming at V came to 3 bases and at J to 5 bases, leaving 8 bases not matched to a gene. The CDR3 has 14 residues. Germline V CDR1 and CDR2: DFQATT, SNEGSKA (reference sequence). CDR3 loop: CSASSLAGVHEQYF. The CDR3 region has the DNA TGCAGTGCTAGTAGCTTAGCGGGAGTCCACGAGCAGTACTTC.

This chain uses TRBV7-2 with TRBJ1-1, with D perhaps TRBD1 (6 bases). Germline V gene data show CDR1 as SGHTA and CDR2 as FQGNSA. Trimming stripped 2 bases from V and 4 bases from J, with 14 bases between. CDR3 length: 15 amino acids. CDR3 DNA: TGTGCCAGCAGCTTACGGGGGGCGCGGACCACTGAAGCTTTCTTT. It specifies CASSLRGARTTEAFF.

Notes on this clone: Compared with germline, one end of the junction differs, possibly owing to a read error. The rearrangement uses TRBV19 and TRBJ2-1; D gene uncertain. This CDR3 contains 12 residues. Per the germline V gene, CDR1 is LNHDA and CDR2 is SQIVND (reference sequence). The CDR3 here is CASSWSFNEQFF. CDR3 nucleotides: TGTGCCAGTAGTTGGTCCTTCAATGAGCAGTTCTTC. The whole variable domain, remainder taken from reference TRBV19 and TRBJ2-1, is DGGITQSPKYLFRKEGQNVTLSCEQNLNHDAMYWYRQDPGQGLRLIYYSQIVNDFQKGDIAEGYSVSREKKESFPLTVTSAQKNPTAFYLCASSWSFNEQFFGPGTRLTVL.

This sequence joins TRBV3-1 (or the pseudogene TRBV3-2) and TRBJ2-1; D perhaps matches TRBD1 (6 bases). Trimming took off 2 bases at V and 0 bases at J, with 8 bases between the two ends. CDR3 length equals 15 residues. Germline V lookup: CDR1 LGHDT, CDR2 YNNKEL (reference sequence). Written as DNA, the CDR3 is TGTGCCAGCAGCCAAACAGGGAGCTCCTACAATGAGCAGTTCTTC. Encoded protein: CASSQTGSSYNEQFF.

This sequence joins TRBV7-9 and TRBJ2-1, with 8 bases lining up with TRBD2. Losses at the gene ends were 5 bases for V and 4 bases for J; bases not matched to a gene: 4. This CDR3 contains 14 residues. CDR1 is SEHNR, CDR2 FQNEAQ, per germline (reference sequence). The CDR3 DNA reads TGTGCCAGCAGCGGAACTAGCGGATACAATGAGCAGTTCTTC. Translating it yields CASSGTSGYNEQFF.

The chain couples TRBV15 to TRBJ1-4; perhaps TRBD1 as D (5 bases). With 1 base removed from V and 5 bases from J, the gap between germline ends came to 8 bases. This CDR3 contains 14 residues. Germline-derived CDR1 and CDR2 are LNHNV and YYDKDF (reference sequence). The CDR3 bases are TGTGCCACCAGCAGAGGGACAATAAATGAAAAACTGTTTTTT. It codes for CATSRGTINEKLFF.

The rearrangement links TRBV5-4 to TRBJ2-5, with 10 nucleotides matching TRBD2. Per the germline V gene, CDR1 is SGHNT and CDR2 is YYREEE (reference sequence). The CDR3 is made up of 15 amino acids. V dropped 4 bases and J dropped 5; count of bases not matched to a gene: 8. The CDR3 DNA sequence: TGTGCCAGCAGCGCCGGAGGACTAGCGGCCGAGACCCAGTACTTC. It specifies CASSAGGLAAETQYF. The variable domain in full, completed from reference TRBV5-4 and TRBJ2-5, reads ETGVTQSPTHLIKTRGQQVTLRCSSQSGHNTVSWYQQALGQGPQFIFQYYREEENGRGNFPPRFSGLQFPNYSSELNVNALELDDSALYLCASSAGGLAAETQYFGPGTRLLVL.

This clone has a handful of counts. The rearrangement links TRBV18 to TRBJ2-7, with D perhaps TRBD2 (6 bases). The CDR3 has 14 amino acids. V was clipped by 3 bases and J by 7 bases, with 16 bases between them. Germline CDR1 is KGHSH and CDR2 is LQKENI. The CDR3 coding sequence is TGTGCCAGCTCACCGGGACTTTCCCCTAATGAGCAGTACTTC. Protein sequence: CASSPGLSPNEQYF.